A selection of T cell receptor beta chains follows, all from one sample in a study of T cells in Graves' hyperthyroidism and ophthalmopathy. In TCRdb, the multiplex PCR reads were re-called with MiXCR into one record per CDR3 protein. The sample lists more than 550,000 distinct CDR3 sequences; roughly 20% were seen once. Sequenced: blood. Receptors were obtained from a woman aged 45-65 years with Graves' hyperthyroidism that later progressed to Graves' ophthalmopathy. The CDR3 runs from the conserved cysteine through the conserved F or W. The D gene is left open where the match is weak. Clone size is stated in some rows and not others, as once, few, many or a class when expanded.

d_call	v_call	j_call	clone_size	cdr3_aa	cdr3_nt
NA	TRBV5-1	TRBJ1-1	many	CASHPLGGEDTEAFF	TGCGCCAGCCATCCATTGGGGGGCGAGGACACTGAAGCTTTCTTT
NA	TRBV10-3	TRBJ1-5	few	CAISESGGFNQPQHF	TGTGCCATCAGTGAGTCGGGCGGATTCAATCAGCCCCAGCATTTT
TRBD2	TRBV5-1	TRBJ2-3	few	CASSSPRLAGVSTDTQYF	TGCGCCAGCAGCTCCCCAAGGCTAGCGGGTGTTAGCACAGATACGCAGTATTTT
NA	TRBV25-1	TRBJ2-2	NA	CASSEFDRNTGELFF	TGTGCCAGCAGTGAATTTGACAGAAACACCGGGGAGCTGTTTTTT
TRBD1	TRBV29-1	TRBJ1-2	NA	CSVIIGTVPGYTF	TGCAGCGTGATTATCGGGACAGTTCCTGGCTACACCTTC
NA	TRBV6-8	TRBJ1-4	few	CASSYRVVGEKLFF	TGTGCCAGCAGCTATCGGGTCGTTGGGGAAAAACTGTTTTTT
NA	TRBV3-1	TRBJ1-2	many	CASSQEAFGGTNYGYTF	TGTGCCAGCAGCCAAGAAGCCTTTGGCGGGACTAACTATGGCTACACCTTC
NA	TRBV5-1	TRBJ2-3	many	CASMNGGPYSTDTQYF	TGCGCCAGCATGAACGGGGGACCCTATAGCACAGATACGCAGTATTTT
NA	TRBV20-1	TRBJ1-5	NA	CSARRQLNDQPQHF	TGCAGTGCTAGAAGGCAACTAAACGACCAGCCCCAGCATTTT
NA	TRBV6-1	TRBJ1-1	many	CASSWAQVGTEAFF	TGTGCCAGCAGTTGGGCACAAGTAGGCACTGAAGCTTTCTTT
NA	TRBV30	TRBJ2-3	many	CAWSYESGHTDTQYF	TGTGCCTGGAGCTACGAGAGCGGACACACAGATACGCAGTATTTT
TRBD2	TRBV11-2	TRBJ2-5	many	CASSQGTSGGRAQYF	TGTGCCAGCAGCCAAGGGACTAGCGGGGGCCGGGCCCAGTACTTC
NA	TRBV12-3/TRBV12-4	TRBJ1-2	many	CASSPGNAWGYTF	TGTGCCAGCAGTCCCGGGAACGCCTGGGGCTACACCTTC
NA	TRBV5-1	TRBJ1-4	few	CASSPGPALEVEKLFF	TGCGCCAGCAGCCCAGGTCCCGCACTGGAGGTCGAAAAACTGTTTTTT
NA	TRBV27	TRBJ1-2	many	CASGLPAPPYGYTF	TGTGCCAGCGGTCTTCCGGCTCCTCCTTATGGCTACACCTTC